What follows are 10 T cell receptor beta chains derived from one specimen sequenced in a study of control samples from healthy donors and cancer patients. Profiled with immunoSEQ multiplex PCR; TCRdb holds only in-frame clones, not every one. The sample yields approximately 100,000 clones, 80% to 95% seen once. The sequencing sample was made of blood. The receptor source for this set is a human donor in good health. The donor label of this sample is uncertain.

The chain recombines TRBV10-3 with TRBJ2-1, with D hard to call. Germline assignment: CDR1 ENHRY and CDR2 SYGVKD. The ends were cut back, 3 bases at V and 9 bases at J, with 12 bases in the middle. The CDR3 is made up of 13 amino acids. CDR3 amino acids: CAISDYERGEQFF. The CDR3 DNA reads as TGTGCCATCAGTGATTACGAACGTGGTGAGCAGTTCTTC.

In the case of this clone: Other DNA sequences in the sample encode the same CDR3. The chain joins TRBV7-3 to TRBJ2-2; 10 bases align to TRBD2. This CDR3 is 17 amino acids long. Trimming cost V 2 bases and J 3 bases; bases outside gene matches: 6. In germline, CDR1 is SGHTA, CDR2 FQGTGA. The CDR3 DNA is TGTGCCAGCAGCTTATGGATAGCGGGGGGTTACACCGGGGAGCTGTTTTTT. As protein: CASSLWIAGGYTGELFF. Full variable domain (missing parts from reference TRBV7-3 and TRBJ2-2): GAGVSQTPSNKVTEKGKYVELRCDPISGHTALYWYRQSLGQGPEFLIYFQGTGAADDSGLPNDRFFAVRPEGSVSTLKIQRTERGDSAVYLCASSLWIAGGYTGELFFGEGSRLTVL.

The gene calls are TRBV7-2 and TRBJ1-2; TRBD1 matches 8 bases. The CDR3 loop spans 14 amino acids. The germline CDR1 and CDR2 sequences are SGHTA and FQGNSA. Trimming cost V 4 bases and J 4 bases; bases outside gene matches: 5. The CDR3, as DNA: TGTGCCAGCAGCTCCCAGGGGGCGGGCTATGGCTACACCTTC. Protein product: CASSSQGAGYGYTF.

The CDR3 reads CASSKTLHMNTEAFF. The CDR3 coding sequence is TGTGCCAGCAGCAAAACGTTACACATGAACACTGAAGCTTTCTTT. The V gene is TRBV21-1, the J gene TRBJ1-1; the table assigns TRBD1, which was not confirmed against the DNA. TRBV21-1 is termed a pseudogene. CDR3 length: 15 residues.

The chain combines TRBV27 with TRBJ1-6; a possible D gene is TRBD1 (6 bases). Between the trimmed V and J ends, which lost 3 bases and 7 bases, there was a span of 10 bases. CDR1 MNHEY and CDR2 SMNVEV come from the germline V gene (reference sequence). The CDR3 is 14 amino acids. Written as DNA, the CDR3 is TGTGCCAGCAGTTTCGGACAGCCGAATTCACCCCTCCACTTT. Amino acids: CASSFGQPNSPLHF.

The V gene is TRBV7-9, the J gene TRBJ2-2; 10 bases are shared with TRBD2. The V segment lost 5 bases and the J segment 7 bases; nucleotides outside the gene matches: 13. Germline CDR1 SEHNR, CDR2 FQNEAQ (reference sequence). The CDR3 has 17 residues. The CDR3 protein is CASSKRTSGKEIGELFF. CDR3 nucleotide sequence: TGTGCCAGCAGCAAACGGACTAGCGGAAAGGAAATCGGGGAGCTGTTTTTT.

The chain joins TRBV20-1 to TRBJ1-2; D gene ambiguous. Trimming removed 6 bases at V and 8 bases at J, with 10 bases between. Germline CDR1 and CDR2: DFQATT and SNEGSKA (reference sequence). The CDR3 contains 10 residues. The CDR3, as DNA: TGCAGTGCCGAGACGAGAGGCTACACCTTC. The encoded protein is CSAETRGYTF.

The chain employs TRBV6-5 and TRBJ1-2, with no clear D. The CDR3 length is 15 residues. Trimming removed 5 bases at V and 3 bases at J, with 16 bases between. The germline V gene encodes CDR1 MNHEY and CDR2 SVGAGI. CDR3 sequence (DNA): TGTGCCAGCAGTCTAAGTCTAACAGCCGACTATGGCTACACCTTC. It is translated as CASSLSLTADYGYTF.

This chain uses TRBV20-1 with TRBJ1-2; D is undetermined. Per the germline V gene, CDR1 is DFQATT and CDR2 is SNEGSKA (reference sequence). The CDR3 loop spans 9 amino acids. V was clipped by 4 bases and J by 6 bases, with 3 bases between them. CDR3 sequence: CSANNGYTF. In nucleotides, the CDR3 is TGCAGTGCTAATAATGGCTACACCTTC.

As for this clone: At one end, the junction sequence differs from germline, possibly due to a read error. This sequence joins TRBV6-2 or TRBV6-3 and TRBJ1-1, with D hard to call. This CDR3 comprises 13 residues. Germline CDR1 MNHEY, CDR2 SVGEGT. The CDR3 DNA sequence: TGTGCCAGCCGTTACGACGGGAACACTGAAGCTTTCTTT. This translates into CASRYDGNTEAFF.